The T cell receptor (beta chain) under discussion was sequenced for a study of identical twins. Points from the study as a whole: Zero-insertion findings could be partly confounded by invariant cells (MAIT and iNKT cells). Cord blood's abundant beta clonotypes had fewer insertions, unlike memory repertoires. Findings depended on cross-sectional statistics rather than tracking the same donors.

The trim removed 5 bases at V and 6 bases at J, leaving 16 bases unmatched. The CDR3 covers 17 residues. Germline assignment: CDR1 MNHGY and CDR2 SAAAGT. Template switching added a universal primer binding site, and final cDNA carried unique molecular identifiers. TCRdb independently ran MiXCR on the 5' RACE reads; one entry per CDR3 protein. Of about 340,000 distinct CDR3 sequences in the sample, approximately 9.1% were seen once. A few counts support this clonotype. Its antigen remains unknown. What was sequenced was naive T cells sorted from blood. This chain joins TRBV6-8 and TRBJ2-7, with 10 bases lining up with TRBD1. The origin of this receptor is a woman in her forties or fifties in good health. CDR3 nucleotides: TGTGCCAGCAGTCAATATCCTCCGGGACAGGGGATTTCCGAGCAGTACTTC. It translates to CASSQYPPGQGISEQYF.